The 7 T cell receptor beta chains in this list originate from one sample, sequenced in a study of identical twins. TCRdb re-analysed the 5' RACE reads in MiXCR, keeping a single row per CDR3 protein. The sample records around 1.7 million distinct CDR3 sequences, about 32% being singletons. Sample: cord blood. The receptor source for this set is a newborn girl in good health.

V gene TRBV6-5 combines with J gene TRBJ2-5; 7 bases line up with TRBD1. Germline values: CDR1 MNHEY, CDR2 SVGAGI. V lost 0 bases, J lost 6 bases, and 4 bases stayed unmatched. The CDR3 has 14 residues. The CDR3, as DNA: TGTGCCAGCAGTTACTCGACAGGGACAAAGACCCAGTACTTC. This sequence encodes CASSYSTGTKTQYF.

A note on this clonotype: Being one base from a much bigger clone, this may be a read error. The chain uses TRBV2 and TRBJ1-2; TRBD1 agrees at 7 bases. Losses at the gene ends were 3 bases for V and 0 bases for J; bases not matched to a gene: 1. The CDR3 contains 14 residues. Germline lookup yields CDR1 SNHLY and CDR2 FYNNEI. CDR3 in amino acids: CASSDGTANYGYTF. The CDR3 coding sequence is TGTGCCAGCAGTGACGGGACAGCTAACTATGGCTACACCTTC.

The chain couples TRBV7-2 to TRBJ1-5; weak D call: TRBD1 (5 bases). The germline gives CDR1 SGHTA, CDR2 FQGNSA. V shed 2 bases and J shed 3 bases, with 11 bases lying between them. The CDR3 has 15 residues. The CDR3, as DNA: TGTGCCAGCAGCTTACCGGGACCGCTCAATCAGCCCCAGCATTTT. This encodes CASSLPGPLNQPQHF.

In nucleotides, the CDR3 is TGTGCCAGCAGCTGGGCTGCCCATAATGAAAAACTGTTTTTT. This translates into CASSWAAHNEKLFF. V usage is TRBV5-5 and J usage is TRBJ1-4; no reliable D call. CDR3 length: 14 amino acids. Germline-derived CDR1 and CDR2 are SGHKS and YYEKEE (reference sequence). Trimming stripped 3 bases from V and 4 bases from J, with 10 bases between. Variable domain in full (rest from reference TRBV5-5 and TRBJ1-4): DAGVTQSPTHLIKTRGQQVTLRCSPISGHKSVSWYQQVLGQGPQFIFQYYEKEERGRGNFPDRFSARQFPNYSSELNVNALLLGDSALYLCASSWAAHNEKLFFGSGTQLSVL.

This chain uses TRBV6-2 or TRBV6-3 with TRBJ2-7, with 9 bases fitting TRBD2. The V gene's germline CDR1 is MNHEY and CDR2 SVGEGT. CDR3 size: 17 residues. V gave up 6 bases and J gave up 3 bases; unmatched junction bases: 15. CDR3 protein: CASSYTTASGKFYEQYF. The CDR3 nucleotides read TGTGCCAGCAGCTACACCACCGCTAGCGGGAAATTCTACGAGCAGTACTTC.

This chain connects TRBV2 to TRBJ2-1; 8 bases align to TRBD2. The V segment lost 8 bases and the J segment 7 bases; nucleotides outside the gene matches: 1. This CDR3 region has 11 residues. Germline lookup yields CDR1 SNHLY and CDR2 FYNNEI. The CDR3 loop is CASASGNEQFF. DNA for the CDR3: TGTGCCAGCGCTAGCGGGAATGAGCAGTTCTTC.

In this sample, this clonotype turned up many times. The V and J genes are TRBV7-9 and TRBJ2-3; D might be TRBD1 (6 bases). With 3 bases removed from V and 0 bases from J, the gap between germline ends came to 19 bases. Germline V lookup: CDR1 SEHNR, CDR2 FQNEAQ (reference sequence). The CDR3 loop spans 18 amino acids. The CDR3 coding sequence is TGTGCCAGCAGCTTCGAGAGGACAGTTCGATCTAGCACAGATACGCAGTATTTT. Translation gives CASSFERTVRSSTDTQYF.